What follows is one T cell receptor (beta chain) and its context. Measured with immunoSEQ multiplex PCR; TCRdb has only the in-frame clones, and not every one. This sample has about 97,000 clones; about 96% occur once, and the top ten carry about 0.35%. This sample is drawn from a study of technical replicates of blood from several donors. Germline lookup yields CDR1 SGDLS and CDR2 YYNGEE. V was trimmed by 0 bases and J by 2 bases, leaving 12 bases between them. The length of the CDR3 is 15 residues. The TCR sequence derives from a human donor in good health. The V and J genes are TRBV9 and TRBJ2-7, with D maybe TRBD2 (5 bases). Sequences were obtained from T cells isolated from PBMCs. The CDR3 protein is CASSVGGSSTYEQYF. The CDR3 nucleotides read TGTGCCAGCAGCGTAGGTGGGAGCTCCACCTACGAGCAGTACTTC.